This TCR beta chain is from a study of blood T cell repertoires in COVID-19. The overall study: Both acute and convalescent COVID-19 samples were obtained from the United States, Italy and Spain. T cells, B-cell-depleted T cells, or PBMCs supplied cDNA or gDNA.

The J segment lost 0 bases and the V segment lost 4 bases, leaving 5 bases of the junction unmatched. Germline CDR1 reads LGHNT; CDR2 reads FRNRAP. The CDR3 extends over 15 amino acids. Libraries were prepared by immunoSEQ multiplex PCR; TCRdb keeps only in-frame clonotypes and omits some of them. The table shows more than 150,000 clones, with over 80% occurring only once. The receptor was isolated from a woman aged 40 to 50 with acute or convalescent COVID-19. The chain has TRBV12-5 and TRBJ2-5; 7 positions match TRBD1. The sequenced sample was peripheral blood. In nucleotides, the CDR3 is TGTGCTAGTGGTTGGGGACAGTTCGACCAAGAGACCCAGTACTTC. Encoded protein: CASGWGQFDQETQYF.